This entry concerns a single TCR beta chain. Only in-frame clones appear in the TCRdb table, and some are missing; sequencing was by immunoSEQ multiplex PCR. The table records 15,000 or so clones, about 87% of them present only once. V dropped 6 bases and J dropped 4; count of bases not matched to a gene: 4. The CDR3 extends over 13 amino acids. The germline V gene encodes CDR1 KGHDR and CDR2 SFDVKD. The source of the sample is a study of blood T cell repertoires in COVID-19. This rearrangement joins TRBV24-1 to TRBJ2-5; TRBD1 aligns across 7 bases. This receptor was obtained from a human donor in a cohort sampled during active COVID-19. The sequenced sample was peripheral blood. The chain's CDR3 is CATSTPGGETQYF. The CDR3 DNA sequence: TGTGCCACCAGTACCCCAGGGGGAGAGACCCAGTACTTC.